A single sample is the source of the 21 T cell receptor beta chains below, sequenced in a study of Ad26.COV2.S vaccination and SARS-CoV-2 variants. Specified treatment: approximately 18 received Ad26.COV2.S at low or high dose, single or two shots; about 5 received placebo; per-sample allocation not given. Sampling happened 63 days after the first vaccine or placebo injection. The protocol was immunoSEQ multiplex PCR, while the TCRdb copy is restricted to in-frame clones and leaves out a portion. The sample yields 300,000 to 400,000 clones, approximately 85% seen once. The sample was peripheral blood, taken in a trial of Ad26.COV2.S vaccine versus placebo. These TCRs come from a person aged 18-60 years who received the Ad26.COV2.S COVID-19 vaccine or a placebo.

V is TRBV10-3 and J is TRBJ2-3; D may correspond to TRBD1 or TRBD2 (6 bases each). Trimming left V 4 bases short and J 6 bases short, with 11 bases between. In germline, CDR1 is ENHRY, CDR2 SYGVKD. The CDR3 runs to 13 residues. The CDR3 sequence: CAISAGAADTQYF. The CDR3 bases are TGTGCCATCAGTGCGGGGGCCGCGGATACGCAGTATTTT.

A single count supports this clone. V and J are TRBV3-1 (or the pseudogene TRBV3-2) and TRBJ2-1; TRBD2 matches at 8 bases. This CDR3 is built from 17 residues. CDR1 LGHDT and CDR2 YNNKEL come from the germline V gene (reference sequence). V was clipped by 7 bases and J by 1 base; unmatched bases: 12. CDR3 bases: TGTGCCAGCACCCAGGACTGGGCGGGAGGATCCTACAATGAGCAGTTCTTC. Amino acids: CASTQDWAGGSYNEQFF.

The rearrangement links TRBV27 to TRBJ2-3; 9 nucleotides agree with TRBD1. Trimming cost V 6 bases and J 5 bases; bases outside gene matches: 12. CDR1 and CDR2 (germline): MNHEY, SMNVEV (reference sequence). The CDR3 covers 16 residues. CDR3 nucleotides: TGTGCCAGCAGCGTATACAGGGGGCAGACCTTAGATACGCAGTATTTT. Translating it yields CASSVYRGQTLDTQYF.

V usage is TRBV7-9 and J usage is TRBJ2-1; D unclear. Germline lookup yields CDR1 SEHNR and CDR2 FQNEAQ (reference sequence). Trimming cost V 1 base and J 5 bases, with 3 bases left between them. CDR3 size: 12 residues. CDR3 residues: CASSLGDNEQFF. As DNA, the CDR3 is TGTGCCAGCAGCTTAGGAGACAATGAGCAGTTCTTC.

This chain uses TRBV7-2 with TRBJ2-1, with D uncertain. The V and J ends lost 3 bases and 9 bases respectively, with 6 bases between them. The CDR3 spans 11 residues. The germline CDR1 and CDR2 sequences are SGHTA and FQGNSA. The CDR3 region is CASSFRVEQFF. The CDR3 DNA reads TGTGCCAGCAGCTTCCGGGTTGAGCAGTTCTTC.

The chain uses TRBV5-6 and TRBJ2-1, with D perhaps matching TRBD1 or TRBD2 (5 bases each). Germline CDR1 SGHDT, CDR2 YYEEEE. The V end was cut by 2 bases, the J end by 7 bases, with 13 bases between. This CDR3 region has 14 residues. CDR3 amino acids: CASSFGVRGNEQFF. The DNA for the CDR3 is TGTGCCAGCAGCTTTGGTGTGAGGGGTAATGAGCAGTTCTTC.

The CDR3 here is CASRVLSGAYVNEQFF. The CDR3 bases are TGTGCCAGCAGGGTGCTCAGCGGGGCGTATGTCAATGAGCAGTTCTTC. The chain carries TRBV2 and TRBJ2-1; TRBD2 matches at 7 bases. From germline, CDR1 is SNHLY and CDR2 FYNNEI. With 6 bases clipped from V and 6 bases from J, the junction kept 14 bases outside the gene matches. This CDR3 has 16 residues. Supplemented by reference TRBV2 and TRBJ2-1, the full variable domain reads EPEVTQTPSHQVTQMGQEVILRCVPISNHLYFYWYRQILGQKVEFLVSFYNNEISEKSEIFDDQFSVERPDGSNFTLKIRSTKLEDSAMYFCASRVLSGAYVNEQFFGPGTRLTVL.

The chain links TRBV11-2 to TRBJ1-5; 8 bases map to TRBD1. Germline CDR1 is SGHAT and CDR2 is FQNNGV. V was clipped by 5 bases and J by 7 bases; unmatched bases: 16. This CDR3 is 17 amino acids long. The CDR3 coding sequence is TGTGCCAGCAGCCGTGGGACAGGTCAGGGGTCTCGGCAGCCCCAGCATTTT. Translated: CASSRGTGQGSRQPQHF.

Of note for this clone: Relative to the germline gene, one junction end is altered; a read error may explain this. The chain uses TRBV5-1 and TRBJ1-4; D is undetermined. Germline V lookup: CDR1 SGHRS, CDR2 YFSETQ. The CDR3 is 13 amino acids. The CDR3 sequence is CASSLGTDEKLFF. The CDR3, as DNA: TGCGCCAGCAGCTTGGGAACTGATGAAAAACTGTTTTTT.

The chain links TRBV7-2 to TRBJ2-2, with D maybe TRBD2 (5 bases). The CDR3 runs 15 residues. Germline V gene data show CDR1 as SGHTA and CDR2 as FQGNSA. V gave up 8 bases and J gave up 4 bases, with 17 bases separating them. As DNA, the CDR3 is TGTGCCAGCGAGTTGGGCGGGCCAGCCACCGGGGAGCTGTTTTTT. Its translation is CASELGGPATGELFF.

This rearrangement joins TRBV6-2 or TRBV6-3 to TRBJ2-1; 8 bases agree with TRBD2. CDR1 is MNHEY, CDR2 SVGEGT, per germline. The CDR3 covers 16 residues. Germline trimming cut 2 bases from V and 3 bases from J; bases unmatched to any gene: 6. CDR3 nucleotides: TGTGCCAGCAGTTACATGCGGGAGGTGAGCTACAATGAGCAGTTCTTC. Translated, it gives CASSYMREVSYNEQFF.

The CDR3 coding sequence is TGTGCCAGCAGCGTGGGACACTATGGAACAGATACGCAGTATTTT. Translated: CASSVGHYGTDTQYF. The rearrangement uses TRBV5-4 and TRBJ2-3; D possibly corresponds to TRBD1 (6 bases). CDR1 and CDR2 from the germline V gene are SGHNT and YYREEE (reference sequence). This CDR3 region has 15 residues. V lost 4 bases to trimming and J lost 3 bases, with 15 bases between them.

The chain is built from TRBV7-2 and TRBJ1-3; D might be TRBD1 (5 bases). Per the germline V gene, CDR1 is SGHTA and CDR2 is FQGNSA. This CDR3 has 15 amino acids. The V end was cut by 4 bases, the J end by 0 bases, with 10 bases between. The CDR3 DNA is TGTGCCAGCAGCTCGGGACGGAACTCTGGAAACACCATATATTTT. It encodes CASSSGRNSGNTIYF.

This sequence joins TRBV11-2 and TRBJ1-1; no clear D. Germline V gives CDR1 SGHAT, CDR2 FQNNGV. The CDR3 totals 13 residues. V dropped 2 bases and J dropped 12 bases, with 16 bases sitting between them. CDR3 in amino acids: CASSLRWRGESFF. Written as DNA, the CDR3 is TGTGCCAGCAGCTTAAGGTGGCGTGGGGAGTCTTTCTTT.

The V gene is TRBV12-5, the J gene TRBJ2-2; a weak D match, TRBD1 (7 bases). V lost 7 bases to trimming and J lost 5 bases, with 17 bases between them. The CDR3 covers 15 residues. Germline CDR1 is LGHNT and CDR2 is FRNRAP. The CDR3 region has the DNA TGTGCTAGTGCCCTCGACAGGGCGGGGACCGGGGAGCTGTTTTTT. It translates to CASALDRAGTGELFF.

This rearrangement joins TRBV5-8 to TRBJ1-5; 10 bases line up with TRBD1. The CDR3 extends over 20 amino acids. Germline V gene sequence: CDR1 SGHTS, CDR2 YDEGEE. V trimming: 5 bases; J trimming: 2 bases; junction bases outside the gene matches: 19. CDR3 protein: CASRAYPFGTGEKGNQPQHF. For the CDR3, the DNA is TGTGCCAGCAGAGCTTATCCTTTTGGGACAGGGGAGAAGGGCAATCAGCCCCAGCATTTT.

This CDR3 is CASSQEWGIGNTIYF. CDR3 nucleotides: TGCGCCAGCAGCCAAGAGTGGGGCATTGGAAACACCATATATTTT. This sequence joins TRBV4-1 and TRBJ1-3; a possible D gene is TRBD1 (5 bases). The CDR3 covers 15 residues. The germline V gene has CDR1 MGHRA and CDR2 YSYEKL. The V end was cut by 0 bases, the J end by 3 bases, with 9 bases between.

The gene calls are TRBV4-1 and TRBJ2-3, with 8 bases matching TRBD1. The CDR3 spans 15 residues. J lost 4 bases, V lost 0 bases, and 3 bases had no gene match. In germline, CDR1 is MGHRA, CDR2 YSYEKL. CDR3 nucleotide sequence: TGCGCCAGCAGCCAAGAAACAGGGGGTTCAGATACGCAGTATTTT. It yields the protein CASSQETGGSDTQYF.

The chain recombines TRBV7-2 with TRBJ2-1, with TRBD2 matching over 9 bases. Germline-derived CDR1 and CDR2 are SGHTA and FQGNSA. The CDR3 consists of 16 residues. The trim removed 1 base at V and 2 bases at J, leaving 3 bases unmatched. The CDR3 is CASSLGGLATYNEQFF. The CDR3 nucleotides are TGTGCCAGCAGCTTAGGGGGACTAGCTACCTACAATGAGCAGTTCTTC.

This sequence joins TRBV29-1 and TRBJ2-1; no definite D call. This CDR3 is 14 amino acids long. Germline values: CDR1 SQVTM, CDR2 ANQGSEA. V gave up 2 bases and J gave up 9 bases, with 17 bases separating them. CDR3 region: CSVEFEPGNSEQFF. CDR3 in DNA: TGCAGCGTTGAATTTGAGCCTGGTAACAGTGAGCAGTTCTTC.

The chain has TRBV4-3 and TRBJ2-3; no clear D. The CDR3 is 12 residues long. The V and J ends lost 4 bases and 6 bases respectively, with 8 bases between them. Looked up from germline, CDR1 is LGHNA and CDR2 is YSLEER. The CDR3 is CASSLGPDTQYF. Here the CDR3 DNA reads TGCGCCAGCAGCCTCGGTCCCGATACGCAGTATTTT.